This T cell receptor beta chain was sequenced for a study of CD8 T cells in Susac syndrome. Random-hexamer reverse transcription was applied to roughly 0.5 to 1 ug RNA. Amplification of TCR beta CDR3 was carried out by immunoSEQ multiplex PCR, which covered 54 Vbeta and 13 Jbeta segments. Each CDR3 protein is one row after TCRdb ran MiXCR on the immunoSEQ multiplex PCR reads. The sample carries some 150,000 distinct CDR3 sequences, about 95% recorded once. Germline trimming cut 0 bases from V and 5 bases from J; bases unmatched to any gene: 7. The CDR3 loop spans 16 amino acids. Germline-derived CDR1 and CDR2 are SEHNR and FQNEAQ (reference sequence). From blood CD8+ and CD4+ T cells, TCR beta sequences were generated. Control patients had untreated stable or active relapsing-remitting multiple sclerosis by revised McDonald criteria. CD8+ and CD4+ T cells were negatively isolated; TEMRA cells were FACS-enriched.

The receptor was isolated from a human donor with multiple sclerosis. The sequencing input was CD8+ T cells from PBMCs. This chain connects TRBV7-9 to TRBJ1-5; 7 bases agree with TRBD1. The CDR3 DNA follows: TGTGCCAGCAGCTTAGCGGTGGGGACAGACGATCAGCCCCAGCATTTT. Translating gives CASSLAVGTDDQPQHF.